This T cell receptor (beta chain) is from a study of cytomegalovirus exposure and HLA in healthy donors. Donors likely had unrecorded immune exposures despite being nominally healthy when sampled. Broader study findings: About 87% or about 30% of the time was how often most TCR beta V segments were productive, according to an earlier analysis.

The study ran its PCR with 60 Vbeta and 13 Jbeta primers. TCRdb's table, derived via immunoSEQ multiplex PCR, lists solely in-frame clones and lacks some. The repertoire holds some 190,000 clones, with about four fifths as singletons. About this clone: The antigen is not known.

CDR1 is SGHNT and CDR2 is YENEEA in the germline V gene. The V gene lost 5 bases and the J gene lost 4 bases, with 21 bases spanning the gap. There are 17 residues in the CDR3. The sample taken for sequencing was PBMCs. The chain joins TRBV11-3 to TRBJ2-1; D perhaps matches TRBD2 (7 bases). This TCR was recovered from a female donor in good health and CMV-seronegative. CDR3 DNA sequence: TGTGCCAGCAGCGGGCGACGTGGCGGGGGCTATTACAATGAGCAGTTCTTC. Its protein product is CASSGRRGGGYYNEQFF.